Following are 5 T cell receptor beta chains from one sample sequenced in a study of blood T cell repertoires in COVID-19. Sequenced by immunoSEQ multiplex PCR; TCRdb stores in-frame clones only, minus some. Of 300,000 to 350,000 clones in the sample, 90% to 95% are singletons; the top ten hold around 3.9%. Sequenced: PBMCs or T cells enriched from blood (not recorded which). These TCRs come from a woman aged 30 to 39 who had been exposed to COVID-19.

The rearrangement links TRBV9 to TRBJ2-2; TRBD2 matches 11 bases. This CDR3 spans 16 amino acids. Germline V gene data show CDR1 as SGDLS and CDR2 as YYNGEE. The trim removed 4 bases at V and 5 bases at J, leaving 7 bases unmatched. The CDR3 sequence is CASSFSGGALTGELFF. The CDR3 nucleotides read TGTGCCAGCAGCTTTAGCGGGGGGGCATTGACCGGGGAGCTGTTTTTT.

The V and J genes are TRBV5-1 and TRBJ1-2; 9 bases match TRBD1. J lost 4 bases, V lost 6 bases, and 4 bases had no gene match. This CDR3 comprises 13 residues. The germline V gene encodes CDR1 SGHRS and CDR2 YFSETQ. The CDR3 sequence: CASKGQGIYGYTF. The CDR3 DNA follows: TGCGCCAGCAAGGGACAGGGAATCTATGGCTACACCTTC.

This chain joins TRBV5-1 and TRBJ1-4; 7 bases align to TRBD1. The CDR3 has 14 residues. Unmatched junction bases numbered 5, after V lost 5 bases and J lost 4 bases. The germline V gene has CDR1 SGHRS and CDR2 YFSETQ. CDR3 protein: CASSPGQLNEKLFF. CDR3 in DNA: TGCGCCAGCAGTCCGGGACAGCTTAATGAAAAACTGTTTTTT.

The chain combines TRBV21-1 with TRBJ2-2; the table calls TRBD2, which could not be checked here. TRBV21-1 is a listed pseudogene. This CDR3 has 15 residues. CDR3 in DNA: TGTGCCAGCAGCAAAGGGCGGGGGCCCACCGGGGAGCTGTTTTTT. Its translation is CASSKGRGPTGELFF.

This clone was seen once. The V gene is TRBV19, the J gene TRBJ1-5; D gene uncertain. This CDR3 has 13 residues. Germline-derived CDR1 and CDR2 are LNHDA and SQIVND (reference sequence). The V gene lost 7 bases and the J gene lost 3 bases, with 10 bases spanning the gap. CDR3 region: CASKPTLNQPQHF. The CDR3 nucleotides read TGTGCCAGTAAGCCGACACTCAATCAGCCCCAGCATTTT.